A single sample is the source of the 11 T cell receptor beta chains below, sequenced in a study of cytomegalovirus exposure and HLA in healthy donors. TCRdb's table, derived via immunoSEQ multiplex PCR, lists solely in-frame clones and lacks some. The top ten hold 1.1% of the sample, which has about 120,000 clones, 89% seen once. Sequenced material: PBMCs. The source of these receptors is a woman between 18 and 30 years old in good health and CMV-seronegative.

This rearrangement joins TRBV15 to TRBJ1-4; D gene unclear. Germline V CDR1 and CDR2: LNHNV, YYDKDF (reference sequence). The CDR3 runs 13 residues. V lost 8 bases and J 6 bases, leaving 13 bases between the germline ends. The chain's CDR3 is CATAGNLDEKLFF. CDR3 DNA: TGTGCCACCGCCGGGAATTTGGATGAAAAACTGTTTTTT. Full variable domain (remainder filled in from reference TRBV15 and TRBJ1-4): DAMVIQNPRYQVTQFGKPVTLSCSQTLNHNVMYWYQQKSSQAPKLLFHYYDKDFNNEADTPDNFQSRRPNTSFCFLDIRSPGLGDTAMYLCATAGNLDEKLFFGSGTQLSVL.

The V and J genes are TRBV28 and TRBJ2-5, with 12 positions matching TRBD2. Trimming removed 4 bases from V and 1 base from J; junction bases left unmatched: 1. CDR3 length: 15 residues. Germline V lookup: CDR1 MDHEN, CDR2 SYDVKM. Here the CDR3 reads CASSSTSGSQETQYF. As DNA, the CDR3 is TGTGCCAGCAGTTCGACTAGCGGGAGCCAAGAGACCCAGTACTTC.

This chain links TRBV6-1 with TRBJ1-5; D is uncertain. CDR3 size: 12 residues. Germline V gene sequence: CDR1 MNHNS, CDR2 SASEGT. V shed 6 bases and J shed 9 bases, with 12 bases lying between them. The CDR3 coding sequence is TGTGCCAGCAGCGCCAGTCTTCCGCCCCAGCATTTT. Its protein is CASSASLPPQHF.

V usage is TRBV6-5 and J usage is TRBJ1-4; a weak D match, TRBD1 (5 bases). CDR1 and CDR2 (germline): MNHEY, SVGAGI. V lost 5 bases to trimming and J lost 4 bases, with 11 bases between them. This CDR3 comprises 14 residues. The CDR3 spells CASSPRGLNEKLFF. In nucleotides, the CDR3 is TGTGCCAGCAGTCCGCGGGGACTTAATGAAAAACTGTTTTTT.

The V call is TRBV5-5, the J call TRBJ2-7; tentatively, D is TRBD1 (6 bases). CDR3 length equals 14 residues. The V and J ends lost 4 bases and 6 bases respectively, with 17 bases between them. Germline-derived CDR1 and CDR2 are SGHKS and YYEKEE (reference sequence). The CDR3 region has the DNA TGTGCCAGCAGCCTCACAGGGCGGTCGGGCGAGCAGTACGTC. As protein: CASSLTGRSGEQYV.

This chain links TRBV7-2 with TRBJ2-3; 12 nucleotides align to TRBD2. V gave up 4 bases and J gave up 4 bases; unmatched junction bases: 6. There are 16 residues in the CDR3. The germline CDR1 and CDR2 sequences are SGHTA and FQGNSA. CDR3 nucleotides: TGTGCCAGCAGCTCCGGACTAGCGGGATCGGCAGATACGCAGTATTTT. It specifies CASSSGLAGSADTQYF.

The chain couples TRBV28 to TRBJ2-7, with TRBD2 matching 8 bases. The J segment lost 0 bases and the V segment lost 6 bases, leaving 10 bases of the junction unmatched. The CDR3 contains 16 residues. From germline, CDR1 is MDHEN and CDR2 SYDVKM. CDR3 protein: CASRVPTSVSSYEQYF. The DNA for the CDR3 is TGTGCCAGCAGAGTTCCGACTAGCGTGAGCTCCTACGAGCAGTACTTC.

There are a few counts of this clone. The V call is TRBV29-1, the J call TRBJ1-2; TRBD1 matches at 9 bases. From germline, CDR1 is SQVTM and CDR2 ANQGSEA. Trimming cost V 1 base and J 7 bases; bases outside gene matches: 4. This CDR3 region has 13 residues. The DNA of the CDR3 is TGCAGCGTTGAAGTACAGGGGGCGGCTGGCTACACCTTC. It is translated as CSVEVQGAAGYTF.

This chain links TRBV7-5 with TRBJ2-3; TRBD1, as called in the table, went unchecked against the DNA. TRBV7-5 is labeled a pseudogene. The CDR3 has 17 residues. Here the CDR3 DNA reads TGTGTCAGAAGCTTAGGGACAGATTTTCTTAGCACAGATACGCAGTATTTT. It translates to CVRSLGTDFLSTDTQYF.

This clone has only one observation. This chain joins TRBV28 and TRBJ1-1, with D possibly matching TRBD1 (5 bases). This CDR3 spans 15 amino acids. The V end lost 3 bases, the J end lost 5 bases, and 16 bases lay between the germline ends. The germline CDR1 and CDR2 sequences are MDHEN and SYDVKM. This CDR3 reads CASSFAGEGKTEAFF. CDR3 sequence (DNA): TGTGCCAGCAGTTTTGCGGGGGAGGGAAAAACTGAAGCTTTCTTT.

V usage is TRBV4-2 and J usage is TRBJ2-3, with D perhaps TRBD1 (6 bases). This CDR3 region has 19 residues. V lost 0 bases, J lost 3 bases, and 22 bases lay in between. CDR1 is LGHNA, CDR2 YNFKEQ, per germline. The CDR3 reads CASSQERSRTVTLTDTQYF. The CDR3 DNA follows: TGTGCCAGCAGCCAAGAAAGGTCTAGGACAGTCACCTTAACAGATACGCAGTATTTT.